This TCR beta chain came from a study of metastatic and nonmetastatic thyroid tumors. Study summary: Peripheral blood and tumor or nodule samples from malignant and benign thyroid patients were compared.

Ahead of thyroid surgery, no patient had received treatment of any kind. The CDR3 totals 15 residues. J was trimmed by 3 bases and V by 1 base; bases with no gene match: 2. Methods used by the authors: Clinicopathological groups supplied CDR3 differences that were used to build a distant-metastasis classifier for papillary thyroid cancer. TCRdb re-analyzed the PCR reads through MiXCR. What appears here as the V and J calls and clone size reflects TCRdb's work, not the paper's. Among approximately 90,000 clones listed, around 7.8% were seen once. This clone was observed at least ten times. The antigen is undetermined. Study observations and caveats: Malignant tumors reportedly showed significantly higher TCR beta diversity than benign nodules in both blood and tumor.

This sequence originates from a female donor with papillary thyroid cancer or a benign thyroid nodule (not recorded which). Some clones in this sample may be carry-over from other donors' samples. Source material: blood. The chain employs TRBV12-3 or TRBV12-4 and TRBJ2-1; 8 bases agree with TRBD2. The chain's CDR3 is CASSLGTSFYNEQFF. DNA of the CDR3: TGTGCCAGCAGTTTAGGGACTAGCTTCTACAATGAGCAGTTCTTC.